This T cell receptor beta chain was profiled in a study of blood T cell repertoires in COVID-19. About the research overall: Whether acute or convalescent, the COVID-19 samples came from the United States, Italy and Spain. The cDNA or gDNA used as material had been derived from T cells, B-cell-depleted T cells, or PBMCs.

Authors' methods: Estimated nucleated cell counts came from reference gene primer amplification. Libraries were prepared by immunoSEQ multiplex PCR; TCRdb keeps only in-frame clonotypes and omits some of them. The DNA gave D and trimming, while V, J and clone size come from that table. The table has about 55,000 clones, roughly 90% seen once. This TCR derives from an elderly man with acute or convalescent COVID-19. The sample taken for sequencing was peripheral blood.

DNA of the CDR3: TGCGCCAGCAGCTTGGCGGTAGGGAGCTCCTACAATGAGCAGTTCTTC. It translates to CASSLAVGSSYNEQFF. The chain is built from TRBV5-1 and TRBJ2-1, with D possibly TRBD2 on 5 matching bases. CDR3 length: 16 residues. V lost 0 bases to trimming and J lost 0 bases, with 10 bases between them. Germline CDR1 reads SGHRS; CDR2 reads YFSETQ.